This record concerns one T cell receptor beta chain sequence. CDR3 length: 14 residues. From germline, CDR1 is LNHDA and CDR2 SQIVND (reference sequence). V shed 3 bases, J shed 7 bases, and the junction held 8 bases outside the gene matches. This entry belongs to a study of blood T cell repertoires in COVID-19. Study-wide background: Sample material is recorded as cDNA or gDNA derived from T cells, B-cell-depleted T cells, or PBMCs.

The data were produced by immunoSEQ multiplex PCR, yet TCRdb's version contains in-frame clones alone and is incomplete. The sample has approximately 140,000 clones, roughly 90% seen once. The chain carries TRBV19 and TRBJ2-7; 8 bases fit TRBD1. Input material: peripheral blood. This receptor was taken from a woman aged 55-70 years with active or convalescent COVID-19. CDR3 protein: CASSIVTGAGEQYF. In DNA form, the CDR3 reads TGTGCCAGTAGTATCGTGACAGGGGCCGGGGAGCAGTACTTC.